A selection of T cell receptor beta chains follows, all from one sample in a study of beta chain features in type 1 diabetes. Assay: immunoSEQ multiplex PCR; the TCRdb copy retains only in-frame clones and omits some. The sample lists fewer than 350,000 clones; around a fifth were seen once. The sample was naive CD4+ T cells from blood. The receptors were gathered from a woman aged 18-29 years in good health. The CDR3 runs from the conserved cysteine through the conserved F or W. The D gene is left open where the match is weak. Rows give clone size only sometimes, using once, few, many, or a class for an expanded clone.

abundance,j_gene,v_gene,d_gene,CDR3aa,CDR3nt
NA,TRBJ2-5,TRBV29-1,TRBD2,CSVDVAGGMETQYF,TGCAGCGTTGATGTAGCGGGGGGGATGGAGACCCAGTACTTC
NA,TRBJ2-5,TRBV5-1,TRBD1,CASSSTGGTAETQYF,TGCGCCAGCAGCTCCACAGGGGGCACGGCGGAGACCCAGTACTTC
few,TRBJ2-7,TRBV30,NA,CAWSVEGSGGLSEQYF,TGTGCCTGGAGTGTAGAAGGATCGGGGGGCCTTTCCGAGCAGTACTTC
NA,TRBJ1-2,TRBV28,TRBD1,CASSHGTGESYGYTF,TGTGCCAGCAGTCACGGGACAGGGGAATCCTATGGCTACACCTTC
NA,TRBJ2-3,TRBV7-2,NA,CASSLAGSDTQYF,TGTGCCAGCAGCTTAGCGGGCTCAGATACGCAGTATTTT
NA,TRBJ1-5,TRBV5-4,TRBD1,CASSLGGGEGQPQHF,TGTGCCAGCAGCTTGGGAGGGGGCGAAGGTCAGCCCCAGCATTTT
few,TRBJ2-5,TRBV19,NA,CASSGSSAQETQYF,TGTGCCAGTAGCGGGTCTTCGGCCCAAGAGACCCAGTACTTC
NA,TRBJ2-5,TRBV4-3,TRBD2,CASSQDRELAGGQTQYF,TGCGCCAGCAGCCAAGATCGCGAACTAGCGGGGGGCCAGACCCAGTACTTC
few,TRBJ1-2,TRBV19,TRBD1,CASSESGGAGGYTF,TGTGCCAGTAGTGAATCAGGGGGCGCCGGCGGCTACACCTTC
NA,TRBJ2-1,TRBV6-4,NA,CASIDFQRADPYNEQFF,TGTGCCAGCATAGATTTTCAGCGGGCGGACCCCTACAATGAGCAGTTCTTC
NA,TRBJ2-1,TRBV30,TRBD2,CAWSLGTSGDNEQFF,TGTGCCTGGAGTCTCGGGACTAGCGGGGACAATGAGCAGTTCTTC
NA,TRBJ1-2,TRBV5-1,TRBD1,CASSSGDRPYGYTF,TGCGCCAGCAGCTCGGGGGACAGGCCCTATGGCTACACCTTC
few,TRBJ2-7,TRBV6-6,TRBD2,CASFERESYEQYF,TGTGCCAGCTTCGAGCGGGAGAGCTACGAGCAGTACTTC
few,TRBJ2-1,TRBV5-1,NA,CASSPGTGGTPYNEQFF,TGCGCCAGCAGCCCAGGAACGGGCGGGACGCCCTACAATGAGCAGTTCTTC
NA,TRBJ1-6,TRBV4-2,NA,CASSPRSLGSSSPLHF,TGTGCCAGCAGCCCTAGATCCCTTGGTTCAAGTTCACCCCTCCACTTT
NA,TRBJ2-7,TRBV30,TRBD2,CAWSPLAGAYEQYF,TGTGCCTGGAGTCCCCTAGCGGGAGCCTACGAGCAGTACTTC
NA,TRBJ2-1,TRBV14,TRBD1,CASSMGQNTWQFF,TGTGCCAGCAGCATGGGACAGAACACTTGGCAGTTCTTC
NA,TRBJ2-3,TRBV7-9,NA,CASTGLAAADTQYF,TGTGCCAGTACTGGCCTTGCGGCGGCAGATACGCAGTATTTT
NA,TRBJ1-1,TRBV30,TRBD1,CACDRGANTEAFF,TGTGCCTGTGACAGGGGGGCGAACACTGAAGCTTTCTTT
few,TRBJ1-5,TRBV5-8,NA,CASSSYQNQPQHF,TGTGCCAGCAGCTCGTACCAGAATCAGCCCCAGCATTTT
NA,TRBJ1-5,TRBV9,NA,CASSVQGDGEPQHF,TGTGCCAGCAGCGTACAAGGGGATGGTGAGCCCCAGCATTTT
few,TRBJ1-6,TRBV7-2,TRBD1,CASSTHDRGNSPLHF,TGTGCCAGCAGTACCCACGACAGGGGGAATTCACCCCTCCACTTT
NA,TRBJ2-3,TRBV5-1,NA,CASSSQRTQGDTQYF,TGCGCCAGCAGCTCCCAGCGCACCCAGGGGGATACGCAGTATTTT